This T cell receptor beta chain is from a study of blood T cell repertoires in COVID-19. About the research overall: Spain, Italy and the United States supplied samples that represented acute and convalescent COVID-19. Sample material is recorded as cDNA or gDNA derived from T cells, B-cell-depleted T cells, or PBMCs.

J was trimmed by 9 bases and V by 3 bases; bases with no gene match: 7. Germline CDR1 is LNHDA and CDR2 is SQIVND (reference sequence). The CDR3 runs to 15 residues. The sample holds one count of this clone. Authors' data handling: Estimation of nucleated cell counts was performed using reference gene primer amplification. Sequenced by immunoSEQ multiplex PCR; TCRdb stores in-frame clones only, minus some. Clone size and V and J calls were adopted from that table, with D and trimming inferred from the DNA. The sample lists about 240,000 clones, approximately 83% occurring once. The chain combines TRBV19 with TRBJ2-1; TRBD2 matches at 11 bases. The TCR was taken from a woman over 75 with acute or convalescent COVID-19. Specimen: peripheral blood. CDR3 nucleotide sequence: TGTGCCAGTAGTATGGATAGCGGGGGGGCCGTTGAGCAGTTCTTC. This sequence encodes CASSMDSGGAVEQFF.